The 20 T cell receptor beta chains below all came from one sample that was sequenced in a study of early T cells in non-severe SARS-CoV-2 infection. MiXCR was run by TCRdb on the 5' RACE reads, yielding one entry per CDR3 protein. Here the sample spans about 59,000 distinct CDR3 sequences, over 10% being singletons. Sequenced material: whole blood, taken at baseline. The receptors come from an adult who was a healthcare worker with PCR-confirmed SARS-CoV-2 infection or an uninfected control (not recorded which).

The rearrangement uses TRBV4-3 and TRBJ2-7, with 7 bases matching TRBD2. The CDR3 runs to 15 residues. After removal of 0 bases from V and 4 bases from J, the junction contained 6 bases not matched to a gene. Germline values: CDR1 LGHNA, CDR2 YSLEER. The CDR3 coding sequence is TGCGCCAGCAGCCAAGATGTGGGTAGCGGGTACGAGCAGTACTTC. This encodes CASSQDVGSGYEQYF.

This clonotype occurred a few times. This chain uses TRBV19 with TRBJ2-1; 8 bases are a match to TRBD1. Germline lookup yields CDR1 LNHDA and CDR2 SQIVND (reference sequence). The junction had 10 bases not matched to a gene; V was cut back by 6 bases and J by 0 bases. CDR3 length: 17 residues. The CDR3: CASSPGTGVFSYNEQFF. In nucleotides, the CDR3 is TGTGCCAGTAGCCCCGGGACAGGTGTTTTCTCCTACAATGAGCAGTTCTTC. The whole variable domain, remainder taken from reference TRBV19 and TRBJ2-1, is DGGITQSPKYLFRKEGQNVTLSCEQNLNHDAMYWYRQDPGQGLRLIYYSQIVNDFQKGDIAEGYSVSREKKESFPLTVTSAQKNPTAFYLCASSPGTGVFSYNEQFFGPGTRLTVL.

This clonotype has a handful of counts. The chain uses TRBV6-5 and TRBJ2-1; TRBD1 agrees at 9 bases. The CDR3 has 15 amino acids. Germline V gene data show CDR1 as MNHEY and CDR2 as SVGAGI. J was trimmed by 3 bases and V by 6 bases; bases with no gene match: 6. The DNA for the CDR3 is TGTGCCAGCAGCTCACAGGGGGCGAACTACAATGAGCAGTTCTTC. As protein: CASSSQGANYNEQFF.

This rearrangement joins TRBV28 to TRBJ2-5; D possibly matches TRBD1 or TRBD2 (5 bases each). The CDR3 length is 15 residues. Looked up from germline, CDR1 is MDHEN and CDR2 is SYDVKM. Between the trimmed V and J ends, which lost 2 bases and 2 bases, there was a span of 12 bases. The CDR3 nucleotides are TGTGCCAGCAGTTTAATCGGCAGGGAGCAAGAGACCCAGTACTTC. Translating gives CASSLIGREQETQYF. The whole variable domain, remainder taken from reference TRBV28 and TRBJ2-5, is DVKVTQSSRYLVKRTGEKVFLECVQDMDHENMFWYRQDPGLGLRLIYFSYDVKMKEKGDIPEGYSVSREKKERFSLILESASTNQTSMYLCASSLIGREQETQYFGPGTRLLVL.

CDR3 nucleotides: TGTGCCAGCAGTTACTCGACAGGGAGCAATCAGCCCCAGCATTTT. It translates to CASSYSTGSNQPQHF. The chain has TRBV6-5 and TRBJ1-5; 7 bases are a match to TRBD1. The J segment lost 1 base and the V segment lost 0 bases, leaving 0 bases of the junction unmatched. Looked up from germline, CDR1 is MNHEY and CDR2 is SVGAGI. This CDR3 spans 15 amino acids.

This clonotype appeared a few times. The rearrangement uses TRBV5-6 and TRBJ1-1; TRBD1 is a possible D gene (5 bases). V lost 1 base and J lost 0, with 10 bases in between. The CDR3 is 15 amino acids. Germline CDR1 reads SGHDT; CDR2 reads YYEEEE. In DNA, the CDR3 is TGTGCCAGCAGCTTGTTAGGAGGGGTGAACACTGAAGCTTTCTTT. This encodes CASSLLGGVNTEAFF.

This clonotype was recorded a few times. The CDR3 sequence is CASSGHGTGQETQYF. The CDR3 DNA reads as TGTGCCAGCAGCGGACATGGGACAGGGCAAGAGACCCAGTACTTC. This chain uses TRBV25-1 with TRBJ2-5, with TRBD1 matching 9 bases. J was trimmed by 2 bases and V by 6 bases; bases with no gene match: 7. Germline-derived CDR1 and CDR2 are MGHDK and SYGVNS. The CDR3 has 15 residues.

This clonotype was picked up many times. The CDR3 sequence: CASSQGPNEKLFF. The CDR3 nucleotides are TGTGCCAGCAGCCAAGGACCTAATGAAAAACTGTTTTTT. The V gene is TRBV11-2, the J gene TRBJ1-4; no clear D. The CDR3 extends over 13 amino acids. The V end lost 5 bases, the J end lost 3 bases, and 7 bases lay between the germline ends. The germline gives CDR1 SGHAT, CDR2 FQNNGV.

The chain is built from TRBV29-1 and TRBJ1-1; D perhaps matches TRBD1 (6 bases). Germline values: CDR1 SQVTM, CDR2 ANQGSEA. Trimming pared 4 bases from V and 4 bases from J, leaving 13 bases between. The CDR3 has 13 residues. Here the CDR3 reads CSVASGVSTEAFF. The CDR3 nucleotides read TGCAGCGTTGCCTCAGGGGTAAGCACTGAAGCTTTCTTT. The full variable domain, rest sourced from reference TRBV29-1 and TRBJ1-1, is SAVISQKPSRDICQRGTSLTIQCQVDSQVTMMFWYRQQPGQSLTLIATANQGSEATYESGFVIDKFPISRPNLTFSTLTVSNMSPEDSSIYLCSVASGVSTEAFFGQGTRLTVV.

Ten or more counts support this clonotype. CDR3 bases: TGCGCCAGCAGCTCAGCAGGCTCTGGAAACACCATATATTTT. Encoded protein: CASSSAGSGNTIYF. The chain employs TRBV5-1 and TRBJ1-3; D not certain. Germline CDR1 and CDR2: SGHRS and YFSETQ. Trimming stripped 3 bases from V and 0 bases from J, with 7 bases between. The CDR3 spans 14 residues.

A few counts support this clonotype. This chain connects TRBV12-3 or TRBV12-4 to TRBJ1-1; 7 bases fit TRBD1. The CDR3 is 15 residues long. Germline trimming cut 7 bases from V and 0 bases from J; bases unmatched to any gene: 8. CDR3 coding DNA: TGTGCCAGCATTCAGGGACAGTTCATGAACACTGAAGCTTTCTTT. Translating gives CASIQGQFMNTEAFF.

The genes are TRBV6-6 and TRBJ1-1; D perhaps matches TRBD1 (6 bases). The V gene lost 5 bases and the J gene lost 5 bases, with 27 bases spanning the gap. Germline lookup yields CDR1 MNHNY and CDR2 SVGAGI (reference sequence). The CDR3 spans 18 residues. The CDR3 coding sequence is TGTGCCAGCAGTCCGGACGTGGCACAGGGTAGCTTCGGGACTGAAGCTTTCTTT. It translates to CASSPDVAQGSFGTEAFF.

This chain connects TRBV6-1 to TRBJ1-2, with a possible D match to TRBD1 (6 bases). The CDR3 length is 14 residues. Germline V gene lookup returns CDR1 MNHNS and CDR2 SASEGT. V dropped 8 bases and J dropped 8 bases, with 21 bases sitting between them. CDR3 nucleotides: TGTGCCAGCCGTAGGGGGTTAGGGGCGGGAGGCTACACCTTC. Translation gives CASRRGLGAGGYTF.

This clonotype has a count of ten or more. V gene TRBV30 combines with J gene TRBJ1-6; TRBD1 might be the D (6 bases). Per germline, CDR1 GTSNPN and CDR2 SVGIG (reference sequence). V lost 1 base and J lost 2, with 9 bases in between. The CDR3 is made up of 15 amino acids. CDR3 bases: TGTGCCTGGAGTGGGGGGGCAACCTATAATTCACCCCTCCACTTT. It specifies CAWSGGATYNSPLHF.

This chain uses TRBV7-2 with TRBJ2-7; D unclear. Trimming took 1 base from V and 2 from J, leaving 9 bases between them. CDR1 SGHTA and CDR2 FQGNSA come from the germline V gene. The CDR3 consists of 14 residues. CDR3 bases: TGTGCCAGCAGCTTAGACTTTATTCCCTACGAGCAGTACTTC. Translated, it gives CASSLDFIPYEQYF.

The V and J genes are TRBV4-1 and TRBJ2-2; D perhaps matches TRBD1 (6 bases). Germline V gene data show CDR1 as MGHRA and CDR2 as YSYEKL. V lost 1 base to trimming and J lost 5 bases, with 11 bases between them. This CDR3 is built from 15 residues. This CDR3 reads CASSQGPGQTGELFF. The CDR3 region has the DNA TGCGCCAGCAGCCAAGGTCCCGGACAGACCGGGGAGCTGTTTTTT.

This clonotype was picked up a small number of times. The rearrangement uses TRBV9 and TRBJ2-1; tentatively, D is TRBD1 or TRBD2 (5 bases each). This CDR3 spans 13 amino acids. CDR1 is SGDLS, CDR2 YYNGEE, per germline. V was clipped by 0 bases and J by 11 bases, with 12 bases between them. The CDR3 reads CASSVELRDQQFF. CDR3 nucleotides: TGTGCCAGCAGCGTAGAGCTCCGGGACCAGCAGTTCTTC.

V and J are TRBV7-3 and TRBJ2-6; D is undetermined. The CDR3 covers 16 residues. The V gene lost 5 bases and the J gene lost 0 bases, with 11 bases spanning the gap. Per germline, CDR1 SGHTA and CDR2 FQGTGA. CDR3 amino acids: CASSPNAYSGANVLTF. The CDR3 nucleotides are TGTGCCAGCAGCCCCAATGCCTACTCTGGGGCCAACGTCCTGACTTTC. Combining the CDR3 with reference TRBV7-3 and TRBJ2-6 gives the whole variable domain GAGVSQTPSNKVTEKGKYVELRCDPISGHTALYWYRQSLGQGPEFLIYFQGTGAADDSGLPNDRFFAVRPEGSVSTLKIQRTERGDSAVYLCASSPNAYSGANVLTFGAGSRLTVL.

The chain combines TRBV19 with TRBJ2-1; no firm D call. The V end lost 3 bases, the J end lost 2 bases, and 8 bases lay between the germline ends. Per germline, CDR1 LNHDA and CDR2 SQIVND (reference sequence). The CDR3 has 14 residues. CDR3 region: CASSMFSAYNEQFF. CDR3 sequence (DNA): TGTGCCAGTAGTATGTTCTCCGCCTACAATGAGCAGTTCTTC.

This chain links TRBV7-8 with TRBJ2-3; TRBD2 aligns across 13 bases. CDR3 length equals 16 residues. V was clipped by 7 bases and J by 5 bases; unmatched bases: 9. The germline gives CDR1 SGHVS, CDR2 FQNEAQ. The DNA for the CDR3 is TGTGCCAGCACTGGGGGACTAGCGGGATCACAAGATACGCAGTATTTT. Translating it yields CASTGGLAGSQDTQYF.